This TCR beta chain is drawn from a study of regulatory T cells in long-lasting Graves disease (dated by TCRdb to the early 2020s). The study in broad terms: Antithyroid drugs had been taken for less than 3 months by newly diagnosed Graves' disease patients. This study used TCR sequencing and RNA sequencing of peripheral blood to compare persistent Graves' disease patients against newly diagnosed Graves' disease patients. The study was conducted in China and was registered as a clinical trial. TCR sequencing covered some 13 persistent and around 20 newly diagnosed Graves' disease patients, about 35 samples in total.

General study outcomes and caveats: Persistent patients shared more public clonotypes among themselves (around 2,800) than newly diagnosed patients did (approximately 900). Persistent disease showed preferential use of TRBV28, TRBJ1-2 and TRBJ2-5, whereas newly diagnosed disease favored TRBV20-1 and TRBJ2-1. Persistent Graves' disease patients showed lower TCR Shannon entropy and fewer highly expanded clones than newly diagnosed patients, suggesting clonal expansion. Because the primary lesion, thyroid tissue, could not be accessed, the study looked at peripheral blood alone. Sequencing and analysis were restricted to the TCR beta chain. The authors noted that the small sample size was a limitation that may lower accuracy.

This specimen's time point label, per the study, means: newly diagnosed GD, antithyroid drugs for less than 3 months. RNA was extracted from PBMCs in TRIzol for both TCR sequencing and RNA sequencing. The diagnosis of Graves' disease was made according to American Thyroid Association guidelines. Recruitment of patients was carried out at an endocrinology department in Xi'an, China. Each patient gave roughly 10 milliliters of peripheral blood, collected in an EDTA anticoagulant tube. PBMCs were isolated by Ficoll Paque Plus density gradient separation without further T cell sorting. An Agilent 2100 Bioanalyzer and agarose gel were used to check RNA quality, while a NanoDrop 2000 measured RNA concentration. The library was generated by multiplex PCR. Sequencing instrument: Illumina HiSeq 4000. CDR3 regions were amplified by Arm-PCR with iRepertoire HTBI primers to construct TCR beta libraries. PCR products were gel purified before sequencing. Regarding the original processing steps: Gene usage analysis of CDR3 amino acid clonotypes used the approximately 62 TRBV and some 13 TRBJ segments found across samples. COPE and FqMerger were used to merge the filtered high-quality paired reads into contigs. BLAST was used to align contigs to IMGT TRBV, TRBD and TRBJ reference genes, with CDR3 defined following IMGT. Highly expanded clones were defined as clonotypes with a frequency above 0.1%. Shannon entropy was used to measure repertoire diversity, and the Gini coefficient was used to measure V-J evenness. A clonotype was considered public if more than one individual shared it. The public reads were quality trimmed at Q25 with fastp and then assembled into clones with MiXCR by TCRdb, keeping productive beta chains. CDR3 protein duplicates are merged, each entry listing the most common genes and DNA. V and J calls and clone size were set by TCRdb, not the authors. The sample includes about 620,000 distinct CDR3 sequences, with roughly 15% observed a single time. Roughly 18% of the sample lies in the top ten.

This clonotype was recorded many times. Its antigen remains undetermined. Base-call qualities are not available, and no considerably larger clone is one nucleotide away. Trimming at the junction amounts to 1 base on V and 5 bases on J, and the germline ends lie 5 bases apart. Per the germline V gene (reference sequence), SEHNR is the CDR1 and FQNEAQ is the CDR2. Measured from the cysteine to the phenylalanine, the CDR3 is 12 residues long. The kept DNA is CDR3 alone, 36 bases in frame from the first base. In addition, the sample was reused for a study of T cells in Graves' hyperthyroidism and ophthalmopathy. The second study's paper adds: A patient counted as having stable Graves' hyperthyroidism if no progression to ophthalmopathy occurred over 18 months of follow-up. The hyperthyroidism patients were between 18 and 65 years old and newly diagnosed, with a disease duration of less than 2 months. Exclusion was applied to patients with uncontrolled infections, other autoimmune diseases, pregnancy or lactation. Diagnoses were established on the basis of clinical symptoms, serum thyroxine and TRAb, thyroid ultrasound, and orbital computed tomography. The TCR CDR3 was subjected to a first round of RT-PCR using the HTBI primer set and the Qiagen OneStep RT-PCR kit. Blood samples also contained most of the expanded thyroid clonotypes (frequency above 0.001), which suggests that blood repertoires may reflect thyroid immune responses. A model built on a 13 V-J signature distinguished ophthalmopathy from stable hyperthyroidism, reaching 85% to 90% sensitivity and around 81% specificity in cross-validation and 80%/75% in testing. In validation, the model predicted progression to ophthalmopathy with just under 71% sensitivity and roughly 72% specificity, a median of around 6.6 months before onset. TCR V-J signatures able to tell the groups apart were searched for in a discovery cohort of about a hundred patients, of whom roughly 42 had Graves' ophthalmopathy and 57 had stable Graves' hyperthyroidism. Prospective prediction of ophthalmopathy was tested in an independent validation cohort consisting of about 20 hyperthyroidism patients and over 15 patients who later progressed to ophthalmopathy. The 100 discovery patients were randomly split 7:3 into training and test sets. In addition, the study compared T-cell repertoires in thyroid tissue and in blood from over 5 Graves' hyperthyroidism patients. After blood sampling, hyperthyroidism patients were treated with methimazole at a starting dose of 30 mg daily, and ophthalmopathy patients were treated with high-dose intravenous methylprednisolone. The libraries were constructed in a second round of multiplex PCR and then size-selected and purified. Sequencing of the libraries was done on an Illumina HiSeq2000 using paired-end 100 bp reads. SOAPnuke was used to process the raw data, throwing out any read that contained adapters or uncalled bases, had a mean Phred below 15, or lacked an exact constant-primer or identifier match. COPE v1.2.5 was used to merge high-quality paired reads, and clonotypes were defined as unique nucleotide sequences. MiTCR v1.1 was used to align the clonotypes against IMGT TRBV, TRBD and TRBJ reference segments. The analysis included only V-J combinations with a frequency above 0.0001, which together covered 99% to 99.2% of the repertoires. The TCS score was defined as F50 (clonal expansion) divided by E x V (chaos), with BLOSUM62-based TCRdist calculated between CDR3 peptides within each V-J. Welch's t-statistics and random forest reduced around 510 V-J features to about 13, which were used in a naive Bayes classifier (R e1071). No statistical method was used to set the sample size in advance, and investigators knew the group allocation. The paper reports TCR Vbeta CDR3 sequencing of some 140 peripheral blood samples: some 41 ophthalmopathy, fewer than 80 hyperthyroidism and roughly 17 progressor patients.

The clonotype was recovered from a woman aged 30 to 39 with Graves disease. Donor details come from another sample of the same person, matched by shared clones. This material consisted of peripheral blood mononuclear cells (PBMCs), taken at new diagnosis, from a patient treated with antithyroid drugs. This receptor chain uses TRBV7-9 and TRBJ1-2; no D gene call is confident. The CDR3 is CASSLDPYGYTF. DNA sequence: TGTGCCAGCAGCTTAGATCCTTATGGCTACACCTTC.